This TCR beta chain is drawn from a study of blood T cell repertoires in COVID-19. As for the study in general: Specimens from acute and convalescent COVID-19 originated in the United States, Italy and Spain. Sources were T cells, B-cell-depleted T cells, or PBMCs; the material itself was cDNA or gDNA.

Per the authors' pipeline: Nucleated cell number was recorded as an estimate derived from reference gene primer amplification. Here immunoSEQ multiplex PCR was the method, and the copy in TCRdb shows in-frame clones only, minus some. Clone size and V and J calls were adopted from that table, with D and trimming inferred from the DNA. The table has roughly 290,000 clones, around 87% seen once. About this clone: This same CDR3 is encoded by further DNA sequences in the sample.

The CDR3 loop spans 14 amino acids. The V end was cut by 1 base, the J end by 3 bases, with 9 bases between. Germline CDR1 is SGHRS and CDR2 is YFSETQ. Specimen: peripheral blood. J is TRBJ2-3 and V is TRBV5-1, with D possibly TRBD1 on 6 matching bases. This clonotype originated in a woman aged 50 to 60 who had recovered from COVID-19. This CDR3 is CASSLYRVTDTQYF. The CDR3 DNA reads TGCGCCAGCAGCTTGTACAGGGTTACAGATACGCAGTATTTT.